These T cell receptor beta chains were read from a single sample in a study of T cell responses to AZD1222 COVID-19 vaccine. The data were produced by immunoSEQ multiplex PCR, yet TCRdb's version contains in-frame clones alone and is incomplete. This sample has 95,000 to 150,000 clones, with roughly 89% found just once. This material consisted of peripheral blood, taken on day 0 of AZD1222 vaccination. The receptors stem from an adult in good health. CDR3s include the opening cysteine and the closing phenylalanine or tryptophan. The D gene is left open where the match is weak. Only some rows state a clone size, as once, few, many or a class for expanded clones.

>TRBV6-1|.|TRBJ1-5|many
TGTGCCAGCAGTGAGAACCCGCCCTCCGGAAGTAATGGAGGGCCCCAGCATTTT
CASSENPPSGSNGGPQHF
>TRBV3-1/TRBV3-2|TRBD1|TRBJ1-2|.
TGTGCCAGCAGCCAGCACACCCGACAGGGGGCTATCTATGGCTACACCTTC
CASSQHTRQGAIYGYTF
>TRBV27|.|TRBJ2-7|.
TGTGCCAGCAGTAATGGCCCCAGGGGTGTCTCCTACGAGCAGTACTTC
CASSNGPRGVSYEQYF
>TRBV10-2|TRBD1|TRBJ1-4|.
TGCGCCAGCAGTTGGGGACAGGGGGCGGCTAATGAAAAACTGTTTTTT
CASSWGQGAANEKLFF
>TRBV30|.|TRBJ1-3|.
TGTGCCTGGAACGTAGGAAACACCATATATTTT
CAWNVGNTIYF
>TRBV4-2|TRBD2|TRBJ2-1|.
TGTGCCAGCAGCCAAGGACTAGCGGGATTACTCTACAATGAGCAGTTCTTC
CASSQGLAGLLYNEQFF
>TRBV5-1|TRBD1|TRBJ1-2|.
TGCGCCAGCAGCCCGGGGACAGGGGGAAAAGGTGGCTACACCTTC
CASSPGTGGKGGYTF
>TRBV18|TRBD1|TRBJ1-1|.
TGTGCCAGCTCACCACCGACAGGGATACACACTGAAGCTTTCTTT
CASSPPTGIHTEAFF
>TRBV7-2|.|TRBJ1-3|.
TGTGCCAGCAGCTTAGTCTCAGGGAACGGAAACACCATATATTTT
CASSLVSGNGNTIYF
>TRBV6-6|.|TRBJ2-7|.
TGTGCCAGCAGTTACTCGGAAGGAGGGATTGAGCAGTACTTC
CASSYSEGGIEQYF
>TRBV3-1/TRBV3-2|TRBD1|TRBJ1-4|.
TGTGCCAGCAGGTCCGGGACAGCCCTTTTTGAAAAACTGTTTTTT
CASRSGTALFEKLFF
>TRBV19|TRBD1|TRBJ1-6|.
TGTGCCAGTAGTACGGACAGGGGATTAACCTCCTATAATTCACCCCTCCACTTT
CASSTDRGLTSYNSPLHF
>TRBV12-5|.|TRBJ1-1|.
TGTGCTAGTGGTACTCCGTCAGGCTCTATTAACACTGAAGCTTTCTTT
CASGTPSGSINTEAFF
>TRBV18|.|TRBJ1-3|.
TGTGCCAGCTCGCCCCAGGGCCCTCTAAGCTCTGGAAACACCATATATTTT
CASSPQGPLSSGNTIYF
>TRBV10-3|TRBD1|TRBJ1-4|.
TGTGCCATCAGTGACGGGGACAGGGTTGAAAAACTGTTTTTT
CAISDGDRVEKLFF
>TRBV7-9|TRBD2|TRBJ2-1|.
TGTGCCAGCAGCTTACAAGGCGCTAGCGGGGTTTTTGAGCAGTTCTTC
CASSLQGASGVFEQFF
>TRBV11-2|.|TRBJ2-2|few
TGTGCCAGCAGCTTAGTCCCGCTAGGTAGTCACACCGGGGAGCTGTTTTTT
CASSLVPLGSHTGELFF
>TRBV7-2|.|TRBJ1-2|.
TGTGCCAGCAGCTCTTGGCGGCAGGGGCGGATCTATGGCTACACCTTC
CASSSWRQGRIYGYTF
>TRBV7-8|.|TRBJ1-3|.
TGTGCCAGCAGCTTAGACGGGGCGGTTGGAAACACCATATATTTT
CASSLDGAVGNTIYF
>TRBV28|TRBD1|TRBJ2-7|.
TGTGCCAGCAGTTTCTTCAAGGGGGCGTGGCAGTACTTC
CASSFFKGAWQYF
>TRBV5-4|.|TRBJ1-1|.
TGTGCCAGCAGCTTGGGACAGCAGAACACTGAAGCTTTCTTT
CASSLGQQNTEAFF
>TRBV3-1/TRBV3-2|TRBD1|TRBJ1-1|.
TGTGCCAGCAGCCGACAGGGGCCCTTGAACACTGAAGCTTTCTTT
CASSRQGPLNTEAFF
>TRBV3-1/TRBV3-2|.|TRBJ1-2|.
TGTGCCAGCAGCCAAGTCCGGAACAGCTATGGCTACACCTTC
CASSQVRNSYGYTF
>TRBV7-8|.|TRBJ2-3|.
TGTGCCAGCAGCTCGCTCGGGGGTGGGGGCACAGATACGCAGTATTTT
CASSSLGGGGTDTQYF
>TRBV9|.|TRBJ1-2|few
TGTGCCAGCAGTTCCAACATAGATGGCTACACCTTC
CASSSNIDGYTF
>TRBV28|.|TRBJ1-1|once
TGTGCCCACACCTGGGCAGGGAACACTGAAGCTTTCTTT
CAHTWAGNTEAFF
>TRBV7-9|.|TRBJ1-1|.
TGTGCCAGCAGCTTAGGTCTGGGGGCTTTCTTT
CASSLGLGAFF
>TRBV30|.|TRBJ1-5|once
TGTGCCTGGAGTAAGGGGAGGGAGGGTCAGCCCCAGCATTTT
CAWSKGREGQPQHF
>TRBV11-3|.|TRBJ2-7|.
TGTGCCAGCAGCGTCAGGCCCTCCTACGAGCAGTACTTC
CASSVRPSYEQYF
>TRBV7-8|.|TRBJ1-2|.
TGTGCCAGCAGCTTCGGACCCAGGGAGTCTGGCTACACCTTC
CASSFGPRESGYTF
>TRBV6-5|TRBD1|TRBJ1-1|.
TGTGCCAGCAGTTACGTGACAGGGGCCACTGAAGCTTTCTTT
CASSYVTGATEAFF
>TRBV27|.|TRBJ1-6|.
.
CASSSSSQGATPLHF
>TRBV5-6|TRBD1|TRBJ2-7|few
TGTGCCAGCAGCTCGATCCTACGGGACAGTGGTCGTGAAGAGCAGTACTTC
CASSSILRDSGREEQYF
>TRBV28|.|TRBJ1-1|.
TGTGCCAGCAGTGGGGGGGGCAGAATCGCTGAAGCTTTCTTT
CASSGGGRIAEAFF
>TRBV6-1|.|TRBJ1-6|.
TGTGCCAGCAGTGAAGCTAAGGGTCTGACAGTTGCTCATTCACCCCTCCACTTT
CASSEAKGLTVAHSPLHF
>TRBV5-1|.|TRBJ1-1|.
TGCGCCAGCAGCTTAAACAGGGACGCTGAAGCTTTCTTT
CASSLNRDAEAFF
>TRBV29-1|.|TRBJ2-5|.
TGCAGCGTTGATTTAGGGTACCAAGAGACCCAGTACTTC
CSVDLGYQETQYF
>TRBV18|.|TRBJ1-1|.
TGTGCCAGCTCACAATCAGGGTGGGTCATGAACACTGAAGCTTTCTTT
CASSQSGWVMNTEAFF
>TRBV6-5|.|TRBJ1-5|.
TGTGCCAGCAGCACAGGAAATCAGCCCCAGCATTTT
CASSTGNQPQHF
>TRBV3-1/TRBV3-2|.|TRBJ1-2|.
TGTGCCAGCAGCCACCAGCTGAACTATGGCTACACCTTC
CASSHQLNYGYTF
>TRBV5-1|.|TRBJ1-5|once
TGCGCCAGCAGCTTGGCCCGGCAGCCCTTGGGGAGCAATCAGCCCCAGCATTTT
CASSLARQPLGSNQPQHF
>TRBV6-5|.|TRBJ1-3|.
TGTGCCAGCAGTTATATAGGCTCCCCTGGAAACACCATATATTTT
CASSYIGSPGNTIYF
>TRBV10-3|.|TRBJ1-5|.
TGTGCCATCAGCAATGAGGGCAATCAGCCCCAGCATTTT
CAISNEGNQPQHF
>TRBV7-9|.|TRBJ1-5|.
TGTGCCAGCAGGGCCCACGCGACTGGCGGTTTTGGCAATCAGCCCCAGCATTTT
CASRAHATGGFGNQPQHF
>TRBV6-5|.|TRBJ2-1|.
TGTGCCAGCAGTTACGAGGGACGGGCCTCCTACAATGAGCAGTTCTTC
CASSYEGRASYNEQFF
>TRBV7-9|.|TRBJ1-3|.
TGTGCCAGCAGCTTAGACCTTTCAGGGGCTGGAAACACCATATATTTT
CASSLDLSGAGNTIYF
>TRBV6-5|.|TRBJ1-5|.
TGTGCCAGCCAAATGGGACTCTATCAGCCCCAGCATTTT
CASQMGLYQPQHF
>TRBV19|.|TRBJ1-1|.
TGTGCCAGTAGTGTGGACAGAACTACGAACACTGAAGCTTTCTTT
CASSVDRTTNTEAFF
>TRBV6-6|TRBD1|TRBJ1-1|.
TGTGCCACCCCGGGACAGGGTCACACTGAAGCTTTCTTT
CATPGQGHTEAFF
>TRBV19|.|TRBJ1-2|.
TGTGCCAGTAGGGGAACAGAACTTATTTGGCGGGGCTACACCTTC
CASRGTELIWRGYTF
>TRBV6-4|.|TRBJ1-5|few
TGTGCCAGCAGTGACTCGAGGGTGATGGGATTCAATCAGCCCCAGCATTTT
CASSDSRVMGFNQPQHF